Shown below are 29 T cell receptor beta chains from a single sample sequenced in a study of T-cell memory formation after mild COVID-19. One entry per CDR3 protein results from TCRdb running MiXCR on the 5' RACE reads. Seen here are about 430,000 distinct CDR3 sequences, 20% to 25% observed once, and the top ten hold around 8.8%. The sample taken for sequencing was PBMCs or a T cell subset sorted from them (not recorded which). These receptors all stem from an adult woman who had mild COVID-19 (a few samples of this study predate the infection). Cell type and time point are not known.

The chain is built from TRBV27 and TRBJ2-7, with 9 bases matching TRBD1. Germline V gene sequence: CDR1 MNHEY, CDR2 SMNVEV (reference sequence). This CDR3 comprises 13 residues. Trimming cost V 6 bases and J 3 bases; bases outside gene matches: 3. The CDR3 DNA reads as TGTGCCAGCAGAGAGACAGGGGGCTACGAGCAGTACTTC. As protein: CASRETGGYEQYF.

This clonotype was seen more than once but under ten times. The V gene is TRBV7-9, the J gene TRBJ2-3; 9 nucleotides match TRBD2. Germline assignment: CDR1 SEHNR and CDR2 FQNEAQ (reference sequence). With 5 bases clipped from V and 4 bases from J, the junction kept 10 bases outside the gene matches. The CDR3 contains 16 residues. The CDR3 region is CASSTPGGGAADTQYF. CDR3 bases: TGTGCCAGCAGCACCCCCGGCGGGGGGGCAGCAGATACGCAGTATTTT. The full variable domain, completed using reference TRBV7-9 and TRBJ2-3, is DTGVSQNPRHKITKRGQNVTFRCDPISEHNRLYWYRQTLGQGPEFLTYFQNEAQLEKSRLLSDRFSAERPKGSFSTLEIQRTEQGDSAMYLCASSTPGGGAADTQYFGPGTRLTVL.

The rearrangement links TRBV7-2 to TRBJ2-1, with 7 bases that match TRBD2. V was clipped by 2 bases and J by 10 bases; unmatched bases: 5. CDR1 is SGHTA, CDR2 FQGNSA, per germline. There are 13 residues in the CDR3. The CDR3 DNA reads TGTGCCAGCAGCTTATATGGGGGGGTCGAGCAGTTCTTC. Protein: CASSLYGGVEQFF. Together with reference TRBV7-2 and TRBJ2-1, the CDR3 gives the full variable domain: GAGVSQSPSNKVTEKGKDVELRCDPISGHTALYWYRQSLGQGLEFLIYFQGNSAPDKSGLPSDRFSAERTGGSVSTLTIQRTQQEDSAVYLCASSLYGGVEQFFGPGTRLTVL.

The CDR3 nucleotides are TGTGCCAGCAGCCAAGTGGAGAGCAATTCACCCCTCCACTTT. Translation: CASSQVESNSPLHF. The rearrangement uses TRBV3-1 and TRBJ1-6, with no clear D. Trimming removed 1 base from V and 7 bases from J, with 8 bases in between. CDR3 length equals 14 residues. Germline V lookup: CDR1 LGHDT, CDR2 YNNKEL (reference sequence).

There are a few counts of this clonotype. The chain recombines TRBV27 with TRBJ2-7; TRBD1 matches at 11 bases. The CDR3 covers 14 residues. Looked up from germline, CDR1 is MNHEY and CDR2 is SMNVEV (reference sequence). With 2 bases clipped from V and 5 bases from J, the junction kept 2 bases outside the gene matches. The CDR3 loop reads CASSLGTGGHEQYF. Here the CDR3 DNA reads TGTGCCAGCAGTTTAGGGACAGGGGGGCACGAGCAGTACTTC.

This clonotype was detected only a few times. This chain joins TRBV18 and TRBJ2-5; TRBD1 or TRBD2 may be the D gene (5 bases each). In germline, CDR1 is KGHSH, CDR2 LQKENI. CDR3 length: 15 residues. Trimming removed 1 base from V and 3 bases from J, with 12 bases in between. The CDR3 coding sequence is TGTGCCAGCTCACCACGGGGGATAGAAAAAGAGACCCAGTACTTC. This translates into CASSPRGIEKETQYF.

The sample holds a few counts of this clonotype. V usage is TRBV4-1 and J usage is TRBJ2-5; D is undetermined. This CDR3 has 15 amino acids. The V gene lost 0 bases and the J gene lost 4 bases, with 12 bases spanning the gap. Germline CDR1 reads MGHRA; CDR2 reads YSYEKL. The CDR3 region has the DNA TGCGCCAGCAGCCAAGATCAGTCTAGTGCAGAGACCCAGTACTTC. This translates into CASSQDQSSAETQYF.

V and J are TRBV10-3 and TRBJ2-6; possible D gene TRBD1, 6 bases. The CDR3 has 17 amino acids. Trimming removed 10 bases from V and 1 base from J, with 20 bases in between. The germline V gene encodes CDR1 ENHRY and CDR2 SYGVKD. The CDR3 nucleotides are TGTGCCAACTCCCAGGGGTCTTTTCTATCTGGGGCCAACGTCCTGACTTTC. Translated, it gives CANSQGSFLSGANVLTF.

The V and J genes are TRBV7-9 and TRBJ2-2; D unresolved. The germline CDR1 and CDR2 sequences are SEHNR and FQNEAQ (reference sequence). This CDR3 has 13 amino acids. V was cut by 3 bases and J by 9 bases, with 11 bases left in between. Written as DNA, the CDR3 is TGTGCCAGCAGCTTGGGCGCTCAGAGGGAGCTGTTTTTT. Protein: CASSLGAQRELFF.

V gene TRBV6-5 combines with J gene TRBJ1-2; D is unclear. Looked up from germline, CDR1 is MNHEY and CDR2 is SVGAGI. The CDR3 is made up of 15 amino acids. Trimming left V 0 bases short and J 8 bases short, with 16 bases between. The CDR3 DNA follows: TGTGCCAGCAGTTACTCGATACGGAAGGGCGAGGGCTACACCTTC. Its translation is CASSYSIRKGEGYTF.

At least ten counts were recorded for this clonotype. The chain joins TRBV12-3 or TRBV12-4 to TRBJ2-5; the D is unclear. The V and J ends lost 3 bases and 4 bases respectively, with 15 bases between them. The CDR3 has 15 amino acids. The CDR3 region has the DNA TGTGCCAGCAGTTTCCTAGGAGCCCCCGGAGAGACCCAGTACTTC. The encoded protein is CASSFLGAPGETQYF.

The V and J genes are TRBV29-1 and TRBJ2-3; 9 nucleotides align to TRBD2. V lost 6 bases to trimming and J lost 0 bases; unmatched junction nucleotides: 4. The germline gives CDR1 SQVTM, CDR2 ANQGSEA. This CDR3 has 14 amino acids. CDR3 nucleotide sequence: TGCAGCGTGCGACTAGCGGCTAGCACAGATACGCAGTATTTT. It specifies CSVRLAASTDTQYF.

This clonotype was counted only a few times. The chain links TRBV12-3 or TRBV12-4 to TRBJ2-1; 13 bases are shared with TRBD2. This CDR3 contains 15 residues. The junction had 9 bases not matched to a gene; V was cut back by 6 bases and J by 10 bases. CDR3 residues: CASRDRTSGSWEQFF. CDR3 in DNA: TGTGCCAGCAGGGATCGGACTAGCGGGAGTTGGGAGCAGTTCTTC.

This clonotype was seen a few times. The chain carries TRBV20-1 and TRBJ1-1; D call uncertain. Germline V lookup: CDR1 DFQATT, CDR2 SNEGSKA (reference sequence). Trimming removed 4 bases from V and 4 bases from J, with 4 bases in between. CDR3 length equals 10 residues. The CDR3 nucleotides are TGCAGTGCTACTTTCACTGAAGCTTTCTTT. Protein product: CSATFTEAFF.

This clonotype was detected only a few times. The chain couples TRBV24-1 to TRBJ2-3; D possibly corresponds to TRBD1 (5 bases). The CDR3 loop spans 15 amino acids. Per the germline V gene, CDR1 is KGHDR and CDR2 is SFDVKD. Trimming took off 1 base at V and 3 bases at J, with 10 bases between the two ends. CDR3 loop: CATSDFGQGTDTQYF. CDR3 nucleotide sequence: TGTGCCACCAGTGATTTTGGGCAGGGAACAGATACGCAGTATTTT.

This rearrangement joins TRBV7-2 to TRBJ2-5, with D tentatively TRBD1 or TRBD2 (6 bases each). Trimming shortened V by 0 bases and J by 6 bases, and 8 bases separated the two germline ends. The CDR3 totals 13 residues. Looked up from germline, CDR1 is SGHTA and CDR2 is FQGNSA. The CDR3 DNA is TGTGCCAGCAGCTTAGCCCGGGGGCAGACCCAGTACTTC. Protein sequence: CASSLARGQTQYF.

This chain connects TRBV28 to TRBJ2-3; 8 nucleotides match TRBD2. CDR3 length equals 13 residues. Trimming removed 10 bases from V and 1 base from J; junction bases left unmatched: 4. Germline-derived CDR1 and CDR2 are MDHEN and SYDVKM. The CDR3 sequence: CAIRGGGTDTQYF. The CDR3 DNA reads TGTGCCATCCGGGGGGGCGGCACAGATACGCAGTATTTT.

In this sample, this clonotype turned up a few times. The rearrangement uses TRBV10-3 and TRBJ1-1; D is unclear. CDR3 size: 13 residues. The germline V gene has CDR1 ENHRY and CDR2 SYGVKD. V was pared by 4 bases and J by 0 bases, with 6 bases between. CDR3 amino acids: CAISGEVNTEAFF. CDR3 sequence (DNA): TGTGCCATCAGTGGGGAGGTGAACACTGAAGCTTTCTTT.

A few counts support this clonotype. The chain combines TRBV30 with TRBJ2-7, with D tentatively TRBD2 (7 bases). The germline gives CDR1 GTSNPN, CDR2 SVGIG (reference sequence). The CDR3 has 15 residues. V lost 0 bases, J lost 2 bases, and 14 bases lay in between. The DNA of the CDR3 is TGTGCCTGGAGTGTACTCCGGGGGGCTCCCTACGAGCAGTACTTC. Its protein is CAWSVLRGAPYEQYF.

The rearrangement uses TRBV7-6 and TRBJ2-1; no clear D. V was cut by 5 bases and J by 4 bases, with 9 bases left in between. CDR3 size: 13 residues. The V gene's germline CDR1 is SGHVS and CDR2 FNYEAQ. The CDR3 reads CASSPGYYNEQFF. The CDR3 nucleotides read TGTGCCAGCAGCCCTGGGTATTACAATGAGCAGTTCTTC.

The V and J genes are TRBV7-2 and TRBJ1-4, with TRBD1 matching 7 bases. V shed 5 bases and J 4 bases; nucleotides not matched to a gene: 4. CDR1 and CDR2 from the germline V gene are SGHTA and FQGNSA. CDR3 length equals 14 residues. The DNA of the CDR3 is TGTGCCAGCAGCCCCGGGACAGTTAATGAAAAACTGTTTTTT. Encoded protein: CASSPGTVNEKLFF.

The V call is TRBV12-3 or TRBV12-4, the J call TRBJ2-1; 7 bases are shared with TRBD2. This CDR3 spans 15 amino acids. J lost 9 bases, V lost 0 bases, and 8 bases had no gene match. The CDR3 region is CASSLAQGPGGEQFF. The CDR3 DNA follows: TGTGCCAGCAGTTTAGCCCAAGGTCCGGGGGGTGAGCAGTTCTTC.

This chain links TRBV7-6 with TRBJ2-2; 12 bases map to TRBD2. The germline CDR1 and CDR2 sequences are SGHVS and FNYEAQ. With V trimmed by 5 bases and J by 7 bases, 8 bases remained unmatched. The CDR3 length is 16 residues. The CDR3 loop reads CASSPRLAGADGELFF. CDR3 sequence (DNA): TGTGCCAGCAGCCCCCGACTAGCGGGGGCGGACGGGGAGCTGTTTTTT.

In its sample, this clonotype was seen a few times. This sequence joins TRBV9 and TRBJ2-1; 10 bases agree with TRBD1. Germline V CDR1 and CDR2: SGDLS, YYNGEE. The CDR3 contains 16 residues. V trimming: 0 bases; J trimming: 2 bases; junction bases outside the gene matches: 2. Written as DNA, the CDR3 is TGTGCCAGCAGCGTAGGAGGACAGGGGGCCTACAATGAGCAGTTCTTC. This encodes CASSVGGQGAYNEQFF.

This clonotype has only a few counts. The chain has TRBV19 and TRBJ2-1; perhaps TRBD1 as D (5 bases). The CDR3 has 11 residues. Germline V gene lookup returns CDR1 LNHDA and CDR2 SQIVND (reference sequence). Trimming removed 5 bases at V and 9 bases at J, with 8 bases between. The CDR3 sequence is CASSYRLEQFF. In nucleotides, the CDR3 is TGTGCCAGTAGTTACAGGCTTGAGCAGTTCTTC.

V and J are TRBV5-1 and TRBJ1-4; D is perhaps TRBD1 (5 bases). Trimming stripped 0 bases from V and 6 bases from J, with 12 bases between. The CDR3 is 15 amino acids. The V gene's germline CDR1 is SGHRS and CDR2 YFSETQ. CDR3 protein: CASSLVAGKYEKLFF. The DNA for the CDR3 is TGCGCCAGCAGCTTGGTTGCAGGGAAGTATGAAAAACTGTTTTTT.

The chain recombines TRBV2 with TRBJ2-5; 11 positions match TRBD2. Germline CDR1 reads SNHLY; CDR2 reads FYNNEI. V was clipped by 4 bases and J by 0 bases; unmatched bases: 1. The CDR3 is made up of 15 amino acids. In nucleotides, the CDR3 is TGTGCCAGCAGTGCGGGACTAGCGGACCAAGAGACCCAGTACTTC. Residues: CASSAGLADQETQYF.

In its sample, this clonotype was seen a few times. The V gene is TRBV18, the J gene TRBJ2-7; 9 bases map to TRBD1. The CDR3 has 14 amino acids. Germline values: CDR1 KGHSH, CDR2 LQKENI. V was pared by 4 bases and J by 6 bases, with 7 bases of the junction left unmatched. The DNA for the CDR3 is TGTGCCAGCTCACAAGGGACAGGGCCTATCGAGCAGTACTTC. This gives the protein CASSQGTGPIEQYF.

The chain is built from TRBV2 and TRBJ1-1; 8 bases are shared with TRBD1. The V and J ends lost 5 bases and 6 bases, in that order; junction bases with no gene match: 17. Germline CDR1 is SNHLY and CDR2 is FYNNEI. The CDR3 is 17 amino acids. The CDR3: CASSPSGTGLWVAEAFF. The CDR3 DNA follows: TGTGCCAGCAGTCCCTCCGGGACAGGTCTTTGGGTCGCTGAAGCTTTCTTT.